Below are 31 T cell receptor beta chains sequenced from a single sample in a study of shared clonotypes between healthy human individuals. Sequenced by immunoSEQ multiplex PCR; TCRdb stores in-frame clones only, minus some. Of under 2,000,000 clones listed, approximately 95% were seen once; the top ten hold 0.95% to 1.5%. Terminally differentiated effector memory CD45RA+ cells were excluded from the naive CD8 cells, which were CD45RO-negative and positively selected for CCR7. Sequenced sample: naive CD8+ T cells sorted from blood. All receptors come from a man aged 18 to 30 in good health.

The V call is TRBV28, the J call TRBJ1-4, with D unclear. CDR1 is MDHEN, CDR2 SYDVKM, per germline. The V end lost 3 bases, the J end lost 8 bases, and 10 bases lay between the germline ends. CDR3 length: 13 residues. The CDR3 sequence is CASSFSGWEKLFF. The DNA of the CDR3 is TGTGCCAGCAGTTTTTCCGGGTGGGAAAAACTGTTTTTT.

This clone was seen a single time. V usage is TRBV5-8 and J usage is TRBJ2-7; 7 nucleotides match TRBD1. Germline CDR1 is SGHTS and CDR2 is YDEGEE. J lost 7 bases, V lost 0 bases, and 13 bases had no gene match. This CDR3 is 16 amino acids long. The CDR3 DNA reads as TGTGCCAGCAGCTTGGCCTTGAGACAGGGTTTCTTAGAGCAGTACTTC. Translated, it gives CASSLALRQGFLEQYF.

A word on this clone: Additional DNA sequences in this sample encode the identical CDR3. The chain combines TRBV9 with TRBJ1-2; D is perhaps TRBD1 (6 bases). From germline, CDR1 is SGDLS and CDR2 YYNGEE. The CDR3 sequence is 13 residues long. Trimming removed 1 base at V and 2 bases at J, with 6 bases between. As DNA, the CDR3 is TGTGCCAGCAGCGTACAGGGGAACTATGGCTACACCTTC. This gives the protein CASSVQGNYGYTF.

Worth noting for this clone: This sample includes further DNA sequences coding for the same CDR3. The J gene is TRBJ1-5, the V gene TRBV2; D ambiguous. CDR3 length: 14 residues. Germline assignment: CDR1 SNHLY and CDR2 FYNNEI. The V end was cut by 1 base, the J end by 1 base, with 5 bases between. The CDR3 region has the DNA TGTGCCAGCAGTGAAGGTGGGAGCAATCAGCCCCAGCATTTT. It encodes CASSEGGSNQPQHF.

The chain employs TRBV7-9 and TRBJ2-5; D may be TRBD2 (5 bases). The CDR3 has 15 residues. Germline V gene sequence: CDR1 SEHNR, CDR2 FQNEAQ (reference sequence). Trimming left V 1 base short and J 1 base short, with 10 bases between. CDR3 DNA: TGTGCCAGCAGCTTAGAGGTCGGACTCCAAGAGACCCAGTACTTC. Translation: CASSLEVGLQETQYF.

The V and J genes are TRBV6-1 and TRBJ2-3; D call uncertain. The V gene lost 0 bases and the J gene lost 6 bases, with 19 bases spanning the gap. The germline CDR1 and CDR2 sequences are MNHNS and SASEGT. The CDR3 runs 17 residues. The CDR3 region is CASSEASVTLAGDTQYF. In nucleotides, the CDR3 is TGTGCCAGCAGTGAAGCGTCTGTAACTCTCGCTGGGGATACGCAGTATTTT.

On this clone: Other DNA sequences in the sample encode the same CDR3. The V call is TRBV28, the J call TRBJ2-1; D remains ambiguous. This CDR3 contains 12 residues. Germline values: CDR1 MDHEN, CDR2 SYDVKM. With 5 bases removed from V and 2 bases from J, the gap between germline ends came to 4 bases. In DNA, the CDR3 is TGTGCCAGCAGTCCACCCTACAATGAGCAGTTCTTC. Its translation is CASSPPYNEQFF. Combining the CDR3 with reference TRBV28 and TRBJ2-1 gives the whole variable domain DVKVTQSSRYLVKRTGEKVFLECVQDMDHENMFWYRQDPGLGLRLIYFSYDVKMKEKGDIPEGYSVSREKKERFSLILESASTNQTSMYLCASSPPYNEQFFGPGTRLTVL.

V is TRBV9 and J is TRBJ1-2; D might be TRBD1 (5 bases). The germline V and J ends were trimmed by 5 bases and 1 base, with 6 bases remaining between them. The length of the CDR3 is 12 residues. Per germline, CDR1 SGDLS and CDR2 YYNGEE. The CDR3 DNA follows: TGTGCCAGCAGGGGACTTAACTATGGCTACACCTTC. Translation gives CASRGLNYGYTF.

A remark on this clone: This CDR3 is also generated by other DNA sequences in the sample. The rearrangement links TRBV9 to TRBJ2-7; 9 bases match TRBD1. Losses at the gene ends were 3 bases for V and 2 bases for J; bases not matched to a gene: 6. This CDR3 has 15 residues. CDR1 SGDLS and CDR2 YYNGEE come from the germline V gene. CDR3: CASSAGQGMTYEQYF. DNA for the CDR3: TGTGCCAGCAGCGCAGGACAGGGGATGACCTACGAGCAGTACTTC.

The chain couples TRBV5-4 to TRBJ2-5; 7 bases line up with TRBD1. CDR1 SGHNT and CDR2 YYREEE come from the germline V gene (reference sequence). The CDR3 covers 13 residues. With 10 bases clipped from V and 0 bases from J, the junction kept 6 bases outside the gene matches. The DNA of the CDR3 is TGTGCCTCCAGGGACAGCGACCAAGAGACCCAGTACTTC. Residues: CASRDSDQETQYF.

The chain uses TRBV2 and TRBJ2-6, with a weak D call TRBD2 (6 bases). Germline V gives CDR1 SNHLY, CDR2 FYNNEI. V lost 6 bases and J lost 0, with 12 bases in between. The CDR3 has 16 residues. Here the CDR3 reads CASREGAYSGANVLTF. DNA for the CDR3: TGTGCCAGCAGGGAGGGAGCCTACTCTGGGGCCAACGTCCTGACTTTC.

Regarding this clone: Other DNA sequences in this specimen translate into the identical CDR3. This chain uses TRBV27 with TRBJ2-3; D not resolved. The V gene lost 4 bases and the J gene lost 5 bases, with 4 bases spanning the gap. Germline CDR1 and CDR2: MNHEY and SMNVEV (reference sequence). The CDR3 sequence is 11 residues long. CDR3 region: CASSYGDTQYF. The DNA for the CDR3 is TGTGCCAGCAGTTACGGAGATACGCAGTATTTT.

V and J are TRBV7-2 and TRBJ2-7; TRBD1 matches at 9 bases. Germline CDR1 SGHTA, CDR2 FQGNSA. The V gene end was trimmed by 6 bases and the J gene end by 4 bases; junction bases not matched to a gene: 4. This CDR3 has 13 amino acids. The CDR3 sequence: CASRYRGQYEQYF. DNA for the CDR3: TGTGCCAGCAGATACAGGGGGCAGTACGAGCAGTACTTC.

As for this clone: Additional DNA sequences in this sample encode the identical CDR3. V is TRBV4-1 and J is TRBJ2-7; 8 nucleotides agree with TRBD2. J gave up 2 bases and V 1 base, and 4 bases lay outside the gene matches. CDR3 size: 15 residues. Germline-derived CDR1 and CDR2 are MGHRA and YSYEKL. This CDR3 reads CASSQASGPTYEQYF. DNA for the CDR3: TGCGCCAGCAGCCAAGCTAGCGGGCCAACCTACGAGCAGTACTTC.

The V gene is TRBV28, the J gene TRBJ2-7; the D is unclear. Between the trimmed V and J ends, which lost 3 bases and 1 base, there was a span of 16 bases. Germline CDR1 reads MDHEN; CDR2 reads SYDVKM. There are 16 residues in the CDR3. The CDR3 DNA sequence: TGTGCCAGCAGTTTTTCTAGGGCCTTCGCGTCCTACGAGCAGTACTTC. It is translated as CASSFSRAFASYEQYF.

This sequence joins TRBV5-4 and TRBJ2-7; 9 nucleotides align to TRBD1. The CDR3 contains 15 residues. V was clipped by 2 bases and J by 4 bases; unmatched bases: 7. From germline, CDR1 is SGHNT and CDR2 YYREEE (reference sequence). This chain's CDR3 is CASSFLDRGTYEQYF. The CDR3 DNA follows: TGTGCCAGCAGCTTTCTCGACAGGGGGACTTACGAGCAGTACTTC.

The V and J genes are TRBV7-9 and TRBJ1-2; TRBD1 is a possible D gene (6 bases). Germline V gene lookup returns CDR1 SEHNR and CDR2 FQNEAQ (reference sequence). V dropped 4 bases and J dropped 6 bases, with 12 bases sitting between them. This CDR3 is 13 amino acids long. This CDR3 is CASSYYREDGYTF. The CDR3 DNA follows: TGTGCCAGCAGCTACTACAGGGAAGATGGCTACACCTTC. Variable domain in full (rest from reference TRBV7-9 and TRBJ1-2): DTGVSQNPRHKITKRGQNVTFRCDPISEHNRLYWYRQTLGQGPEFLTYFQNEAQLEKSRLLSDRFSAERPKGSFSTLEIQRTEQGDSAMYLCASSYYREDGYTFGSGTRLTVV.

The CDR3 loop reads CASSLFPRGDNEQFF. CDR3 coding DNA: TGTGCCAGCAGCTTATTCCCAAGAGGCGACAATGAGCAGTTCTTC. The chain employs TRBV11-2 and TRBJ2-1; D uncertain. V lost 2 bases and J 5 bases, leaving 13 bases between the germline ends. Per the germline V gene, CDR1 is SGHAT and CDR2 is FQNNGV. This CDR3 region has 15 residues.

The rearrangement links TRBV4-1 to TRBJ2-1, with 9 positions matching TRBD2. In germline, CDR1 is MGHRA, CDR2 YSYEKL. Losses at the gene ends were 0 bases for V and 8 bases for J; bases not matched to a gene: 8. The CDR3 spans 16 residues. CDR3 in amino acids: CASSQETSGSFDEQFF. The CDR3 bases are TGCGCCAGCAGCCAAGAGACTAGCGGCAGTTTCGATGAGCAGTTCTTC.

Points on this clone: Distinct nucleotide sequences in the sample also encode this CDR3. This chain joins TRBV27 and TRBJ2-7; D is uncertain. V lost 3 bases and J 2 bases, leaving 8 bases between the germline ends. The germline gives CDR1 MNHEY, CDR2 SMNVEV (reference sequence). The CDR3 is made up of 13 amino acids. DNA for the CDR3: TGTGCCAGCAGTTTTAAAGGTCCCTACGAGCAGTACTTC. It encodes CASSFKGPYEQYF.

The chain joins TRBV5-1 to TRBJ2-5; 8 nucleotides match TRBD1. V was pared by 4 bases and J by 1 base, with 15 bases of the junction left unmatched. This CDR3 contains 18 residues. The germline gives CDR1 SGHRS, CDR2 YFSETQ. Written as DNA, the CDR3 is TGCGCCAGCAGCCCGGACAGGGCTCCCCGTAGGTCCCAAGAGACCCAGTACTTC. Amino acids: CASSPDRAPRRSQETQYF.

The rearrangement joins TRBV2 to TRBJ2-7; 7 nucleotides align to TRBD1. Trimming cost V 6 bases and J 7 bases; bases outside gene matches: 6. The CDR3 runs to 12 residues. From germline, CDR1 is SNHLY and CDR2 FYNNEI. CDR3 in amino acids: CASRGGLGEQYF. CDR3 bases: TGTGCCAGCAGAGGGGGCTTGGGGGAGCAGTACTTC.

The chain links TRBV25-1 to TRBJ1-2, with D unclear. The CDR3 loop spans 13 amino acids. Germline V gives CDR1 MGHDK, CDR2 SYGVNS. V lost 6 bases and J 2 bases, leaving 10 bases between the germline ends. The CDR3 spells CASRGMENYGYTF. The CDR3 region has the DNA TGTGCCAGCAGGGGAATGGAGAACTATGGCTACACCTTC.

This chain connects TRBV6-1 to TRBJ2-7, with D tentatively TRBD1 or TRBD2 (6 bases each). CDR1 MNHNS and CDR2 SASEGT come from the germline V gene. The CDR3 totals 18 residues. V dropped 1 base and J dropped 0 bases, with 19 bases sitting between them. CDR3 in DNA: TGTGCCAGCAGTGAAGTCGAAACGCGGGACATCAGCTCCTACGAGCAGTACTTC. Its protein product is CASSEVETRDISSYEQYF.

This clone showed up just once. CDR3 region: CASSVLAGGYEQYF. CDR3 DNA sequence: TGCGCCAGCAGCGTACTAGCGGGGGGCTACGAGCAGTACTTC. This chain joins TRBV5-1 and TRBJ2-7; TRBD2 matches at 12 bases. Losses at the gene ends were 4 bases for V and 3 bases for J; bases not matched to a gene: 2. The CDR3 is 14 residues long. Per germline, CDR1 SGHRS and CDR2 YFSETQ. The entire variable domain, with the rest obtained from reference TRBV5-1 and TRBJ2-7, is as follows: KAGVTQTPRYLIKTRGQQVTLSCSPISGHRSVSWYQQTPGQGLQFLFEYFSETQRNKGNFPGRFSGRQFSNSRSEMNVSTLELGDSALYLCASSVLAGGYEQYFGPGTRLTVT.

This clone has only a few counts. CDR3 DNA sequence: TGTGCCTGGAGTACTCAAGGCTTTGATGGCTACACCTTC. It yields the protein CAWSTQGFDGYTF. This rearrangement joins TRBV30 to TRBJ1-2; D gene uncertain. Germline loops: CDR1 GTSNPN, CDR2 SVGIG (reference sequence). The CDR3 length is 13 residues. V lost 2 bases, J lost 6 bases, and 13 bases lay in between.

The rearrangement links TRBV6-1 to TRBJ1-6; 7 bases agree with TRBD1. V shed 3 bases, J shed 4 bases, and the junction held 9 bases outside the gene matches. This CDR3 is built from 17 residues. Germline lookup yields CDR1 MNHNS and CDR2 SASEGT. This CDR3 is CASSEETGPLYNSPLHF. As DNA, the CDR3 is TGTGCCAGCAGTGAGGAGACAGGGCCCCTTTATAATTCACCCCTCCACTTT.

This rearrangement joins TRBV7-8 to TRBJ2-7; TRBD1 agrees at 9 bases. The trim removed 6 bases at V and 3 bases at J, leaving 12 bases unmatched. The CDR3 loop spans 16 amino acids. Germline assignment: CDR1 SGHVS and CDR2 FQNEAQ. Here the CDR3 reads CASRTFPGQGVYEQYF. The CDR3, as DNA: TGTGCCAGCAGGACATTTCCGGGACAGGGTGTCTACGAGCAGTACTTC.

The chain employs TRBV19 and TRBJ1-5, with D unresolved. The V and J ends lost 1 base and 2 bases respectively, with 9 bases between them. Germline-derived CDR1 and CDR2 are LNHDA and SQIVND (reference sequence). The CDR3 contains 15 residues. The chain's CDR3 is CASSIGAGRNQPQHF. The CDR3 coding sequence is TGTGCCAGTAGTATAGGGGCAGGCCGCAATCAGCCCCAGCATTTT.

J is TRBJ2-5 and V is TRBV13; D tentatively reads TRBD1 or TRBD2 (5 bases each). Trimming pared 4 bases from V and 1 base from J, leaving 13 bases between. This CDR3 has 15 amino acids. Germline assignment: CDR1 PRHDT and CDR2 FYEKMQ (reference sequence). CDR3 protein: CASSSRDLAQETQYF. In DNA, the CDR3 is TGTGCCAGCAGCTCCCGGGACCTAGCCCAAGAGACCCAGTACTTC.

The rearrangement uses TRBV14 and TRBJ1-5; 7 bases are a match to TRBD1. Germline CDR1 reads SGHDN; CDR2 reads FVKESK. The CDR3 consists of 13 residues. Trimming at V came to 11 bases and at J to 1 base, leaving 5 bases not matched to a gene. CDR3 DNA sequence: TGTGCCCGAGGGGGCGAAAGCAATCAGCCCCAGCATTTT. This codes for CARGGESNQPQHF.